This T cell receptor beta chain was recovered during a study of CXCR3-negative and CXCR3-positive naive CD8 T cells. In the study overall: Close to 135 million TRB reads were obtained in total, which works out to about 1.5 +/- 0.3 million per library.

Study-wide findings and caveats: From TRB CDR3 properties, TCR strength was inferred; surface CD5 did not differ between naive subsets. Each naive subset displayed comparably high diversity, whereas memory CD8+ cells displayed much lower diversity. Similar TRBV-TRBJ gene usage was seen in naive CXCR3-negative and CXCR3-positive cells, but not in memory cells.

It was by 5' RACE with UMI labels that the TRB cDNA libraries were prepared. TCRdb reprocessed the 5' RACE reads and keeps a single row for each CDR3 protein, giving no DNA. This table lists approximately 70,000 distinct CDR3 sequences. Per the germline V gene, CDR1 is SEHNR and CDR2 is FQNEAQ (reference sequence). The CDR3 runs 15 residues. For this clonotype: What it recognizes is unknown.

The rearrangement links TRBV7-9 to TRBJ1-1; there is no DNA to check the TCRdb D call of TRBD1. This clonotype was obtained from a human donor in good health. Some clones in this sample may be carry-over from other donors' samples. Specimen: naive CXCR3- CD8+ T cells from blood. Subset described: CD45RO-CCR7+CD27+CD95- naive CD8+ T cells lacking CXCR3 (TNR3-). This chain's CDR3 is CASIQGGALNTEAFF.